The present T cell receptor (beta chain) was sequenced within a study of blood T cell repertoires in COVID-19. Study background: Some COVID-19 samples were acute and others convalescent; all came from the United States, Italy and Spain.

The J segment lost 6 bases and the V segment lost 2 bases, leaving 3 bases of the junction unmatched. CDR1 is MNHEY and CDR2 is SVGEGT in the germline V gene. The CDR3 is made up of 15 amino acids. The sample holds a few counts of this clone. As handled by the study authors: Reference gene primers were amplified, and this amplification served to estimate nucleated cell counts. TCRdb's table, derived via immunoSEQ multiplex PCR, lists solely in-frame clones and lacks some. V and J calls plus clone size are reproduced from that table; the DNA served to infer D and trimming. The sample carries about 170,000 clones, around 83% recorded once.

The clonotype comes from a woman between 70 and 85 years old who had recovered from COVID-19. Sequences were obtained from peripheral blood. This chain uses TRBV6-2 or TRBV6-3 with TRBJ2-6, with TRBD2 identical over 8 bases. The CDR3 reads CASSYGREEANVLTF. CDR3 nucleotide sequence: TGTGCCAGCAGTTACGGGCGGGAGGAGGCCAACGTCCTGACTTTC.